This T cell receptor (beta chain) came from a study of blood T cell repertoires in COVID-19. Sequencing was performed with immunoSEQ multiplex PCR; in TCRdb, only in-frame clones are kept and a portion is missing. The repertoire includes about 220,000 clones, 86% of them detected once, and about 4% sits in the top ten. The TCR sequence derives from a woman aged 40 to 50 with acute COVID-19. The sequencing input was PBMCs or T cells enriched from blood (not recorded which).

CDR3 sequence: CASSSGGDWNSPLHF. The CDR3 DNA reads as TGTGCCAGCAGCTCTGGGGGGGATTGGAATTCACCCCTCCACTTT. The chain combines TRBV9 with TRBJ1-6; D is possibly TRBD1 (5 bases). V was shortened by 4 bases and J by 7 bases, with 15 bases between the two germline ends. The CDR3 is made up of 15 amino acids. Germline CDR1 is SGDLS and CDR2 is YYNGEE.